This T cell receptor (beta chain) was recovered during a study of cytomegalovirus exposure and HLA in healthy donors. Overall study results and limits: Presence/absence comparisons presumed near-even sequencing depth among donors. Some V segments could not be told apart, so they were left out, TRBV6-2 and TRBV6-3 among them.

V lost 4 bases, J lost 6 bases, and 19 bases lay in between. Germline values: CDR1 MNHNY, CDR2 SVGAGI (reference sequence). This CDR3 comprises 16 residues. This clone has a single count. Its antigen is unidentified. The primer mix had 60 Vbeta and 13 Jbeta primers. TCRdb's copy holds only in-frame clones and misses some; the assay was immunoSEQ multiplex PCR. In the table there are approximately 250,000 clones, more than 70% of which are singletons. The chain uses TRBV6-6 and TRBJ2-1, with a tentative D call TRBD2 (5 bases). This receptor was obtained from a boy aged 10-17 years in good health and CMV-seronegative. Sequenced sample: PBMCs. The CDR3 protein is CASSSPGLRPVNEQFF. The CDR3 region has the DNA TGTGCCAGCAGTTCTCCCGGACTTCGGCCGGTCAATGAGCAGTTCTTC.